Listed below are T cell receptor beta chains from one sample, sequenced in a study of T cell repertoires in cytomegalovirus infection. TCRdb itself ran the reads through MiXCR, one entry per CDR3 protein. The data contain around 320,000 distinct CDR3 sequences, 8% to 9.5% of them singletons. The sample consisted of PBMCs. The receptors were gathered from a human donor in good health (CMV status not recorded). Some clones in this sample may be carry-over from other donors' samples. Each CDR3 is given with its conserved first and last residue. Each record gives: clone size, D gene, J gene, V gene, CDR3 DNA, CDR3 protein. A D gene is named only where the DNA matches it firmly. A row's size may be missing; if present it is once, few, many or a size class.

clone size: many; D gene: .; J gene: TRBJ1-3; V gene: TRBV7-6; CDR3 DNA: TGTGCCAGCAGCTTACAGGGAAGGGGCTCTGGAAACACCATATATTTT; CDR3 protein: CASSLQGRGSGNTIYF
clone size: few; D gene: .; J gene: TRBJ2-1; V gene: TRBV9; CDR3 DNA: TGTGCCAGCAGCGCACCGGTTAGGGGAGGAAATGAGCAGTTCTTC; CDR3 protein: CASSAPVRGGNEQFF
clone size: many; D gene: .; J gene: TRBJ2-7; V gene: TRBV6-2/TRBV6-3; CDR3 DNA: TGTGCCAGCAGTTACAGGACCAGGGAGCAGTACTTC; CDR3 protein: CASSYRTREQYF
clone size: few; D gene: .; J gene: TRBJ2-3; V gene: TRBV7-2; CDR3 DNA: TGTGCCAGCAGCCAACAGGAGGACTATACGCAGTATTTT; CDR3 protein: CASSQQEDYTQYF
clone size: few; D gene: .; J gene: TRBJ1-1; V gene: TRBV6-2/TRBV6-3; CDR3 DNA: TGTGCCAGCAGTTACTCGCCAGGGAGCCCCGAAGCTTTCTTT; CDR3 protein: CASSYSPGSPEAFF
clone size: .; D gene: TRBD1; J gene: TRBJ2-5; V gene: TRBV7-6; CDR3 DNA: TGTGCCAGCACTAGGGGACAGTACAATGGGGAGACCCTGTACTTC; CDR3 protein: CASTRGQYNGETLYF
clone size: many; D gene: TRBD2; J gene: TRBJ2-1; V gene: TRBV6-2/TRBV6-3; CDR3 DNA: TGTGCCAGCAGAGAAACGGGGGGGTCCTACAATGAGCAGTTCTTC; CDR3 protein: CASRETGGSYNEQFF
clone size: .; D gene: .; J gene: TRBJ1-2; V gene: TRBV7-9; CDR3 DNA: TGTGCCAGCAGCTCCCCGGGTGGCCGAGCTAACTATGGCTACACCTTC; CDR3 protein: CASSSPGGRANYGYTF
clone size: .; D gene: .; J gene: TRBJ2-1; V gene: TRBV12-3/TRBV12-4; CDR3 DNA: TGTGCCAGCAGTCCCCGACCTCCTAGCGCGAGCTCCTACAATGAGCAGTTCTTC; CDR3 protein: CASSPRPPSASSYNEQFF
clone size: many; D gene: .; J gene: TRBJ1-2; V gene: TRBV7-2; CDR3 DNA: TGTGCCAGCAGCTCATACGGGTTGTTGGATGGCTACACCTTC; CDR3 protein: CASSSYGLLDGYTF
clone size: many; D gene: .; J gene: TRBJ2-2; V gene: TRBV7-6; CDR3 DNA: TGTGCCAGCAGCTCCCCGACCGGGGAGCTGTTTTTT; CDR3 protein: CASSSPTGELFF
clone size: .; D gene: .; J gene: TRBJ1-4; V gene: TRBV7-2; CDR3 DNA: TGTGCCAGCAGCTTAATGGATTTGCCCAATGAAAAACTGTTTTTT; CDR3 protein: CASSLMDLPNEKLFF
clone size: .; D gene: .; J gene: TRBJ1-6; V gene: TRBV20-1; CDR3 DNA: TGCAGTGCCAGGGAGGCAGGCCCCAATTCACCCCTCCACTTT; CDR3 protein: CSAREAGPNSPLHF
clone size: few; D gene: TRBD1; J gene: TRBJ2-7; V gene: TRBV25-1; CDR3 DNA: TGTGCCAGCAGTGCCCCGGGACAGGGGGCGGGGGAGCAGTACTTC; CDR3 protein: CASSAPGQGAGEQYF
clone size: few; D gene: .; J gene: TRBJ2-6; V gene: TRBV7-2; CDR3 DNA: TGTGCCAGCCTGCCCTGGGTTAGGGGCTCCGGGGCCAACGTCCTGACTTTC; CDR3 protein: CASLPWVRGSGANVLTF
clone size: .; D gene: TRBD1; J gene: TRBJ2-1; V gene: TRBV27; CDR3 DNA: TGTGCCAGCACACAGTCGTCGGGACAGCCCTACAATGAGCAGTTCTTC; CDR3 protein: CASTQSSGQPYNEQFF
clone size: many; D gene: .; J gene: TRBJ2-3; V gene: TRBV10-3; CDR3 DNA: TGTGCCATCGGGGATAGCGTGGATACGCAGTATTTT; CDR3 protein: CAIGDSVDTQYF
clone size: many; D gene: TRBD2; J gene: TRBJ2-3; V gene: TRBV5-7; CDR3 DNA: TGTGCCAGCAGCCCGGGGACTAGCGGGAGTGCAGATACGCAGTATTTT; CDR3 protein: CASSPGTSGSADTQYF
clone size: few; D gene: .; J gene: TRBJ2-7; V gene: TRBV27; CDR3 DNA: TGTGCCAGCAGTTTATCCGGGGCGTGGGGTGGAGATAAGTACTTC; CDR3 protein: CASSLSGAWGGDKYF
clone size: .; D gene: .; J gene: TRBJ1-5; V gene: TRBV6-2/TRBV6-3; CDR3 DNA: TGTGCCAGCAGTTACGGAGGGTCTAGAAGCAATCAGCCCCAGCATTTT; CDR3 protein: CASSYGGSRSNQPQHF
clone size: .; D gene: TRBD1; J gene: TRBJ1-2; V gene: TRBV12-3/TRBV12-4; CDR3 DNA: TGTGCCAGCAGGGGACAGGGCAGCTATGGCTACACCTTC; CDR3 protein: CASRGQGSYGYTF
clone size: many; D gene: TRBD2; J gene: TRBJ2-1; V gene: TRBV20-1; CDR3 DNA: TGCAGTGCCGAAAAGACTAGCGGGAGAGCGAATGAGCAGTTCTTC; CDR3 protein: CSAEKTSGRANEQFF
clone size: many; D gene: TRBD1; J gene: TRBJ2-7; V gene: TRBV6-1; CDR3 DNA: TGTGCCAGCAGGGGACAGGTGCCTCCCTACGAGCAGTACTTC; CDR3 protein: CASRGQVPPYEQYF
clone size: few; D gene: .; J gene: TRBJ1-4; V gene: TRBV27; CDR3 DNA: TGTGCCAGCAGTCCCGGACGGACCCTTGAAAAACTGTTTTTT; CDR3 protein: CASSPGRTLEKLFF
clone size: few; D gene: .; J gene: TRBJ1-4; V gene: TRBV4-3; CDR3 DNA: TGCGCCAGCAGCACTTTTGCAACTAATGAAAAACTGTTTTTT; CDR3 protein: CASSTFATNEKLFF
clone size: few; D gene: TRBD1; J gene: TRBJ1-1; V gene: TRBV6-5; CDR3 DNA: TGTGCCAGCAGTCCGGGACAGGGAAGGGGAGCTTTCTTT; CDR3 protein: CASSPGQGRGAFF
clone size: few; D gene: TRBD2; J gene: TRBJ2-7; V gene: TRBV12-3/TRBV12-4; CDR3 DNA: TGTGCCAGCAGTTTGGTATTCGGGCTAGCGGGTTCCAACGAGCAGTACTTC; CDR3 protein: CASSLVFGLAGSNEQYF
clone size: many; D gene: .; J gene: TRBJ1-1; V gene: TRBV25-1; CDR3 DNA: TGTGCCAGCAAAAGCCAGGGACTGCTGAACACTGAAGCTTTCTTT; CDR3 protein: CASKSQGLLNTEAFF
clone size: few; D gene: .; J gene: TRBJ1-6; V gene: TRBV5-1; CDR3 DNA: TGCGCCAGCAGCCGCGAAGCCCATAATTCACCCCTCCACTTT; CDR3 protein: CASSREAHNSPLHF
clone size: .; D gene: .; J gene: TRBJ2-3; V gene: TRBV20-1; CDR3 DNA: TGCAGTGCTAGAGACCCGCCTAACTGGGATACGCAGTATTTT; CDR3 protein: CSARDPPNWDTQYF
clone size: few; D gene: .; J gene: TRBJ1-4; V gene: TRBV20-1; CDR3 DNA: TGCAGTGCTATTATAGGGCCCCGCCGGGGTGAAAAACTGTTTTTT; CDR3 protein: CSAIIGPRRGEKLFF
clone size: many; D gene: .; J gene: TRBJ2-2; V gene: TRBV7-3; CDR3 DNA: TGTGCCAGCAGCCAGATAGCGTACACCGGGGAGCTGTTTTTT; CDR3 protein: CASSQIAYTGELFF
clone size: .; D gene: .; J gene: TRBJ2-3; V gene: TRBV2; CDR3 DNA: TGTGCCAGCAGTGATTTAAGAGATACGCAGTATTTT; CDR3 protein: CASSDLRDTQYF
clone size: few; D gene: TRBD2; J gene: TRBJ2-1; V gene: TRBV10-1; CDR3 DNA: TGCGCCAGCAGTGCACTAGCGGGAGATAACGCCAAGCAGTTCTTC; CDR3 protein: CASSALAGDNAKQFF
clone size: few; D gene: TRBD1; J gene: TRBJ2-1; V gene: TRBV7-2; CDR3 DNA: TGTGCCAGCAGCCCGAGGACAGGTAATGAGCAGTTCTTC; CDR3 protein: CASSPRTGNEQFF
clone size: many; D gene: TRBD1; J gene: TRBJ1-2; V gene: TRBV20-1; CDR3 DNA: TGCAGTGCTAGAGGGGGAACCGGGACAGGGCCCTATGGCTACACCTTC; CDR3 protein: CSARGGTGTGPYGYTF
clone size: .; D gene: TRBD2; J gene: TRBJ2-3; V gene: TRBV18; CDR3 DNA: TGTGCCAGCGCGCTAGCGGGAGGCGTGGATACGCAGTATTTT; CDR3 protein: CASALAGGVDTQYF
clone size: many; D gene: TRBD2; J gene: TRBJ2-5; V gene: TRBV7-8; CDR3 DNA: TGTGCCAGCAGCCCGACTCTAGCGGGGGAAGAGACCCAGTACTTC; CDR3 protein: CASSPTLAGEETQYF
clone size: .; D gene: .; J gene: TRBJ2-2; V gene: TRBV10-3; CDR3 DNA: TGTGCCATCAGTGGACAGCTCGCCGGGGAGCTGTTTTTT; CDR3 protein: CAISGQLAGELFF
clone size: few; D gene: .; J gene: TRBJ1-2; V gene: TRBV7-9; CDR3 DNA: TGTGCCAGCAGACGGACAGACCTCTATGGCTACACCTTC; CDR3 protein: CASRRTDLYGYTF
clone size: few; D gene: .; J gene: TRBJ1-1; V gene: TRBV5-5; CDR3 DNA: TGTGCCAGCAGCTTGATGGTGGCCGGGACTGAAGCTTTCTTT; CDR3 protein: CASSLMVAGTEAFF